This T cell receptor (beta chain) came from a study of post-analysis software for immune sequencing data. Study-wide results and caveats: For normalized Chao1 diversity, multiple sclerosis patients scored significantly lower than controls did. Patients carried several TRBV segments more frequently than controls did, and TRBV5-6, TRBV5-1 and TRBV20-1 were among them.

As for this clonotype: Antigen: not known.

Built from TCR beta cDNA, the libraries had unique molecular identifiers in them. Each batch of roughly 1 to 11 million T cells produced roughly 500,000 cDNA molecules. TCRdb reanalysed the PCR reads using MiXCR and keeps one entry per CDR3 protein. The data show more than 450,000 distinct CDR3 sequences, 44% seen once. The CDR3 is 15 amino acids. Trimming left V 3 bases short and J 1 base short, with 13 bases between. The germline V gene has CDR1 SGHRS and CDR2 YFSETQ. The receptor's source is a girl under 18 with multiple sclerosis. The sequenced sample consisted of blood. The rearrangement links TRBV5-1 to TRBJ2-5; D may match TRBD1 or TRBD2 (5 bases each). CDR3 protein: CASSSLSGTQETQYF. The CDR3 DNA reads TGCGCCAGCAGCTCGCTATCCGGGACCCAAGAGACCCAGTACTTC.